The clone carrying this T cell receptor (beta chain) was found a few times. This entry is derived from a study of blood T cells in healthy people across ages. A second PCR of about 7 to 11 cycles used a sample-barcoded 5' primer and a J-beta primer mix. TCRdb used MiXCR to reprocess the 5' RACE reads, holding one entry per CDR3 protein. The profile shows approximately 730,000 distinct CDR3 sequences, about 55% of them singletons. There are 17 residues in the CDR3. The germline V gene has CDR1 SQVTM and CDR2 ANQGSEA. The germline V and J ends were trimmed by 6 bases and 5 bases, with 28 bases remaining between them.

The receptor comes from a man of 80 years or more in good health. This sequence joins TRBV29-1 and TRBJ2-5; D possibly matches TRBD1 or TRBD2 (6 bases each). Source material: blood. Written as DNA, the CDR3 is TGCAGCGTCGCTCCCAATCCCCTACTCGGGGGCGGGGAGACCCAGTACTTC. Encoded protein: CSVAPNPLLGGGETQYF.